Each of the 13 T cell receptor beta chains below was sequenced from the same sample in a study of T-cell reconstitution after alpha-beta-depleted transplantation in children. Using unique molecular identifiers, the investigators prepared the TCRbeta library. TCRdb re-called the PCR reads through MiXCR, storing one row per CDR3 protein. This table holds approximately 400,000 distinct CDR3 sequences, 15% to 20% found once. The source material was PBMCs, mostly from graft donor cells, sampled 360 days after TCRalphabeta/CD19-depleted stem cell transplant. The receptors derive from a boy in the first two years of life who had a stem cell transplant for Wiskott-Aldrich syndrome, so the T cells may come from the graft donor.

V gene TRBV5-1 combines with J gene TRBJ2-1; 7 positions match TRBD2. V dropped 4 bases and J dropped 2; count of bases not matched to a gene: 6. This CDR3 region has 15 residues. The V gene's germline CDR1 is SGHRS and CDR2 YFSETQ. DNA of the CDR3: TGCGCCAGCAGCATTAGCGGGCCCACCTACAATGAGCAGTTCTTC. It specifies CASSISGPTYNEQFF. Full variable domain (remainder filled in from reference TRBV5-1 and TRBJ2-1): KAGVTQTPRYLIKTRGQQVTLSCSPISGHRSVSWYQQTPGQGLQFLFEYFSETQRNKGNFPGRFSGRQFSNSRSEMNVSTLELGDSALYLCASSISGPTYNEQFFGPGTRLTVL.

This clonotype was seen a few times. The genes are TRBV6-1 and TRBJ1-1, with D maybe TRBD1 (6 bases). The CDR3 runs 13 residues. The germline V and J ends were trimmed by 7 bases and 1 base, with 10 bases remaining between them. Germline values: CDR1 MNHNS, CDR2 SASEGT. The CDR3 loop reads CASTYRANTEAFF. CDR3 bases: TGTGCCAGCACGTACAGGGCGAACACTGAAGCTTTCTTT.

In nucleotides, the CDR3 is TGCAGTGCAGACAACGTGAACACTGAAGCTTTCTTT. Its protein product is CSADNVNTEAFF. This chain links TRBV20-1 with TRBJ1-1; D gene uncertain. Germline V gene lookup returns CDR1 DFQATT and CDR2 SNEGSKA (reference sequence). The CDR3 has 12 residues. The V gene lost 6 bases and the J gene lost 0 bases, with 8 bases spanning the gap.

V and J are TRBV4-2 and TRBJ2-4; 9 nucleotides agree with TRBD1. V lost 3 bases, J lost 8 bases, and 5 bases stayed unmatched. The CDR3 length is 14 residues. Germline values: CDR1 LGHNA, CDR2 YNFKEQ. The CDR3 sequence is CASSQGQGGDIQYF. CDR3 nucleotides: TGTGCCAGCAGCCAGGGACAGGGCGGGGACATTCAGTACTTC.

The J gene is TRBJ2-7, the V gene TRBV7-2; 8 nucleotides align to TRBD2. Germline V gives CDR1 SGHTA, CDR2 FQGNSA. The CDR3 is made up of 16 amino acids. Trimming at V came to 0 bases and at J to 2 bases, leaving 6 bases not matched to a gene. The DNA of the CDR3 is TGTGCCAGCAGCTTAGCCAGACTAGCGTTTCCCTACGAGCAGTACTTC. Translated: CASSLARLAFPYEQYF.

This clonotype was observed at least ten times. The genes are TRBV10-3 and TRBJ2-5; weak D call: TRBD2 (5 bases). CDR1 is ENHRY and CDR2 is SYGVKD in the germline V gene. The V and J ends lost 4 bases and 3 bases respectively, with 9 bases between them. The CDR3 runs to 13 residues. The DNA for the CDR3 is TGTGCCATCAGTGGGCAGGAGGAAGAGACCCAGTACTTC. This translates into CAISGQEEETQYF.

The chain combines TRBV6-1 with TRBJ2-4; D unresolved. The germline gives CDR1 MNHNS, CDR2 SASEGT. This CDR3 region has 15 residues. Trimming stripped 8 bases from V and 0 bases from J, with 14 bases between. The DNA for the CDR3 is TGTGCCAGCGCAAAGGCACGGTTAGCCAAAAACATTCAGTACTTC. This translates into CASAKARLAKNIQYF.

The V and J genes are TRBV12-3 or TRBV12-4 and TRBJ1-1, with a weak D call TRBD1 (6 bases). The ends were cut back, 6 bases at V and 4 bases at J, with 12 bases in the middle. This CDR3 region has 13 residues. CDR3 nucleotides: TGTGCCAGCAGCCTCCAGGGGTTCACTGAAGCTTTCTTT. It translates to CASSLQGFTEAFF.

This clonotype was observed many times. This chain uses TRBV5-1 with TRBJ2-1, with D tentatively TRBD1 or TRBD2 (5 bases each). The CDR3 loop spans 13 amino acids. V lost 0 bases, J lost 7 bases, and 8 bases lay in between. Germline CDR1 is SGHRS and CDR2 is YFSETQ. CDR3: CASSLGGWNEQFF. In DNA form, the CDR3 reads TGCGCCAGCAGCTTGGGGGGGTGGAATGAGCAGTTCTTC.

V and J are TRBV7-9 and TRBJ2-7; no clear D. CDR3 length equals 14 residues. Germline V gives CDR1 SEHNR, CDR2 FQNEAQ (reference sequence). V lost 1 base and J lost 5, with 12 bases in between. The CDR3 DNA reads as TGTGCCAGCAGCTTAGAAAGGAGTACCCACGAGCAGTACTTC. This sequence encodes CASSLERSTHEQYF.

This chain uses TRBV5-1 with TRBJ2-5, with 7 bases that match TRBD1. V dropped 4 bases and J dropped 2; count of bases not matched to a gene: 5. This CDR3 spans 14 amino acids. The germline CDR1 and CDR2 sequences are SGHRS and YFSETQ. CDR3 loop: CASSMTGRQETQYF. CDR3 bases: TGCGCCAGCAGCATGACAGGGCGTCAAGAGACCCAGTACTTC. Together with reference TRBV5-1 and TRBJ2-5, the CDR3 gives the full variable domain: KAGVTQTPRYLIKTRGQQVTLSCSPISGHRSVSWYQQTPGQGLQFLFEYFSETQRNKGNFPGRFSGRQFSNSRSEMNVSTLELGDSALYLCASSMTGRQETQYFGPGTRLLVL.

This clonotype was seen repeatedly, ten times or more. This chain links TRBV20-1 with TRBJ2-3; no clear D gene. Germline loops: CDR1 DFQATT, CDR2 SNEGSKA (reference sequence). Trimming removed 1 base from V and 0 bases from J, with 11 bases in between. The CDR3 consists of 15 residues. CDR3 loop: CSARVRTLSTDTQYF. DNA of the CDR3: TGCAGTGCTAGAGTACGAACTCTAAGCACAGATACGCAGTATTTT.

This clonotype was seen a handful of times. CDR3 region: CASSPDIAKNIQYF. CDR3 nucleotide sequence: TGTGCCAGCAGCCCCGACATTGCCAAAAACATTCAGTACTTC. The chain is built from TRBV7-9 and TRBJ2-4; D is uncertain. Germline lookup yields CDR1 SEHNR and CDR2 FQNEAQ (reference sequence). The V and J ends lost 5 bases and 1 base respectively, with 9 bases between them. This CDR3 has 14 amino acids.